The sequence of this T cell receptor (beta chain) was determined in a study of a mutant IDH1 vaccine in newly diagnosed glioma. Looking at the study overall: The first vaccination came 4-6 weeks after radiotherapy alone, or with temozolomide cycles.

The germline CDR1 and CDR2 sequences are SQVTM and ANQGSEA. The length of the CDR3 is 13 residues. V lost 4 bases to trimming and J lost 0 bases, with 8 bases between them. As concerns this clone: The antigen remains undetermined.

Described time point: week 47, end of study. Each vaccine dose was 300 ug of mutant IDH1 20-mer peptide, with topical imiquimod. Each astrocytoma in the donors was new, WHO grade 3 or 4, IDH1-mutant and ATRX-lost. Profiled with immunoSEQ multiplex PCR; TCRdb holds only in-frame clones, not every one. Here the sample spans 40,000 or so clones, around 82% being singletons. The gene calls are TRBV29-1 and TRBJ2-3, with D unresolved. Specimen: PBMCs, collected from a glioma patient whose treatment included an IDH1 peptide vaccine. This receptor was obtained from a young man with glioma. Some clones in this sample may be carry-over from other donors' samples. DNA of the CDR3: TGCAGCGTTGCTGGGGTGAGCACAGATACGCAGTATTTT. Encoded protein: CSVAGVSTDTQYF.